One sample yielded the 26 T cell receptor beta chains listed below, sequenced in a study of shared clonotypes between healthy human individuals. Data came from immunoSEQ multiplex PCR; TCRdb stores just in-frame clones and leaves some out. Among about 670,000 clones listed, approximately 75% were seen once. The sample was memory CD4+ T cells sorted from blood. This sample's subset: CD45RA-negative fraction. Every receptor here comes from a woman in her 30s in good health.

This clone was counted between two and nine times. This chain connects TRBV19 to TRBJ2-2, with 8 bases aligning to TRBD1. J was trimmed by 0 bases and V by 6 bases; bases with no gene match: 0. Germline V CDR1 and CDR2: LNHDA, SQIVND (reference sequence). The CDR3 spans 14 residues. Here the CDR3 reads CASRQGANTGELFF. Written as DNA, the CDR3 is TGTGCCAGTAGACAGGGGGCGAACACCGGGGAGCTGTTTTTT. The full variable domain, rest sourced from reference TRBV19 and TRBJ2-2, is DGGITQSPKYLFRKEGQNVTLSCEQNLNHDAMYWYRQDPGQGLRLIYYSQIVNDFQKGDIAEGYSVSREKKESFPLTVTSAQKNPTAFYLCASRQGANTGELFFGEGSRLTVL.

This chain joins TRBV4-1 and TRBJ1-1; D may be TRBD1 (5 bases). Trimming pared 4 bases from V and 4 bases from J, leaving 22 bases between. This CDR3 is 17 amino acids long. Germline-derived CDR1 and CDR2 are MGHRA and YSYEKL. The CDR3 nucleotides read TGCGCCAGCAGCCCCCCCACGGGACCCCGAGTTACCACTGAAGCTTTCTTT. As protein: CASSPPTGPRVTTEAFF.

A word on this clone: Just one base apart from a much larger clone, this may be a read error. The chain links TRBV7-2 to TRBJ2-1; D is unclear. Per germline, CDR1 SGHTA and CDR2 FQGNSA. The length of the CDR3 is 12 residues. V was cut by 2 bases and J by 3 bases, with 2 bases left in between. In DNA, the CDR3 is TGTGCCAGCAGCTTATACTACAATGAGCAGTTCTTC. Translation: CASSLYYNEQFF.

This chain uses TRBV27 with TRBJ1-1; D remains unclear. V lost 2 bases to trimming and J lost 0 bases, with 10 bases between them. This CDR3 comprises 15 residues. The germline V gene encodes CDR1 MNHEY and CDR2 SMNVEV (reference sequence). The CDR3 loop reads CASSLRSGMNTEAFF. CDR3 nucleotides: TGTGCCAGCAGTTTAAGGTCCGGGATGAACACTGAAGCTTTCTTT.

V gene TRBV28 combines with J gene TRBJ1-1; tentative D call: TRBD1 (5 bases). V lost 6 bases to trimming and J lost 1 base, with 12 bases between them. The CDR3 is 14 residues long. CDR1 is MDHEN and CDR2 is SYDVKM in the germline V gene. The CDR3 DNA is TGTGCCAGCAGGGACAACAGGAAGAACACTGAAGCTTTCTTT. Translated, it gives CASRDNRKNTEAFF.

The gene calls are TRBV30 and TRBJ2-1, with TRBD2 as a possible D gene (6 bases). Trimming took 3 bases from V and 6 from J, leaving 18 bases between them. CDR3 size: 15 residues. CDR1 is GTSNPN and CDR2 is SVGIG in the germline V gene (reference sequence). The chain's CDR3 is CAWRGGTQYFNEQFF. CDR3 DNA: TGTGCCTGGAGGGGCGGGACCCAATATTTCAATGAGCAGTTCTTC.

The chain combines TRBV28 with TRBJ1-5; 9 bases are shared with TRBD1. The V segment lost 4 bases and the J segment 5 bases; nucleotides outside the gene matches: 18. The CDR3 sequence is 19 residues long. Germline assignment: CDR1 MDHEN and CDR2 SYDVKM. CDR3 protein: CASSYPGGQGLNLDQPQHF. CDR3 DNA sequence: TGTGCCAGCAGTTACCCTGGGGGACAGGGCCTAAATTTAGATCAGCCCCAGCATTTT.

Regarding this clone: This same CDR3 is encoded by further DNA sequences in the sample. The chain is built from TRBV28 and TRBJ2-7; D gene uncertain. In germline, CDR1 is MDHEN, CDR2 SYDVKM. CDR3 size: 11 residues. V lost 2 bases to trimming and J lost 7 bases, with 6 bases between them. This chain's CDR3 is CASSLRLEQYF. The CDR3 DNA follows: TGTGCCAGCAGTTTACGTCTAGAGCAGTACTTC.

The chain joins TRBV7-9 to TRBJ1-3, with no clear D. This CDR3 region has 14 residues. Per germline, CDR1 SEHNR and CDR2 FQNEAQ (reference sequence). Trimming took off 5 bases at V and 5 bases at J, with 13 bases between the two ends. The CDR3 nucleotides read TGTGCCAGCAGCACGTATGGAGCTAGAAACACCATATATTTT. The encoded protein is CASSTYGARNTIYF.

The V call is TRBV4-2, the J call TRBJ2-1; no clear D. V was shortened by 0 bases and J by 2 bases, with 17 bases between the two germline ends. CDR1 and CDR2 (germline): LGHNA, YNFKEQ. This CDR3 comprises 18 residues. The CDR3 DNA reads as TGTGCCAGCAGCCAAGAGGGATTCGACGGATCAACCTACAATGAGCAGTTCTTC. It codes for CASSQEGFDGSTYNEQFF.

The rearrangement links TRBV18 to TRBJ1-5; TRBD1 matches at 8 bases. Losses at the gene ends were 3 bases for V and 2 bases for J; bases not matched to a gene: 6. Germline V CDR1 and CDR2: KGHSH, LQKENI. The CDR3 extends over 16 amino acids. The CDR3 DNA reads TGTGCCAGCTCACCTACAGGGGGAGCTGGCAATCAGCCCCAGCATTTT. Its translation: CASSPTGGAGNQPQHF.

The chain couples TRBV5-8 to TRBJ2-7; no clear D gene. Germline lookup yields CDR1 SGHTS and CDR2 YDEGEE. The germline V and J ends were trimmed by 5 bases and 3 bases, with 12 bases remaining between them. The CDR3 covers 13 residues. This chain's CDR3 is CASSIYPIYEQYF. The CDR3 region has the DNA TGTGCCAGCAGTATCTATCCCATCTACGAGCAGTACTTC.

The chain joins TRBV7-3 to TRBJ1-1, with 12 bases matching TRBD1. Germline CDR1 SGHTA, CDR2 FQGTGA. The trim removed 5 bases at V and 6 bases at J, leaving 10 bases unmatched. This CDR3 is built from 16 residues. This CDR3 is CASSLTPGQGAPEAFF. The CDR3 DNA reads as TGTGCCAGCAGCCTGACGCCGGGACAGGGGGCTCCTGAAGCTTTCTTT.

This clone has only one observation. The chain recombines TRBV7-9 with TRBJ2-1; D is undetermined. The CDR3 runs 14 residues. CDR1 and CDR2 (germline): SEHNR, FQNEAQ (reference sequence). Trimming removed 3 bases from V and 6 bases from J, with 12 bases in between. The CDR3 coding sequence is TGTGCCAGCAGCTTGGGTTCCCTCCCCAATGAGCAGTTCTTC. This gives the protein CASSLGSLPNEQFF.

This clone was seen only once. This chain connects TRBV19 to TRBJ2-7; TRBD2 aligns across 11 bases. V shed 8 bases and J 2 bases; nucleotides not matched to a gene: 14. CDR1 and CDR2 from the germline V gene are LNHDA and SQIVND (reference sequence). This CDR3 has 17 amino acids. The CDR3 DNA reads as TGTGCCAGTGGCACCGGGACTAGCGGCTTCCGACCCTACGAGCAGTACTTC. Its translation: CASGTGTSGFRPYEQYF.

Points on this clone: Distinct nucleotide sequences in the sample also encode this CDR3. The chain has TRBV7-8 and TRBJ1-3, with 9 nucleotides matching TRBD1. The J segment lost 0 bases and the V segment lost 5 bases, leaving 8 bases of the junction unmatched. The CDR3 is made up of 17 amino acids. Germline CDR1 and CDR2: SGHVS and FQNEAQ. CDR3 amino acids: CASSPSGTGFSGNTIYF. In DNA form, the CDR3 reads TGTGCCAGCAGCCCCTCTGGGACAGGGTTCTCTGGAAACACCATATATTTT.

Comments on this clone: Given a much more abundant clone one base away, this may be a read error. The sample holds other DNA sequences that translate to the same CDR3. V and J are TRBV5-1 and TRBJ2-1, with 10 bases that match TRBD2. This CDR3 contains 15 residues. Trimming at V came to 4 bases and at J to 3 bases, leaving 4 bases not matched to a gene. The germline CDR1 and CDR2 sequences are SGHRS and YFSETQ. CDR3 in DNA: TGCGCCAGCAGCCTATCTAGCGGGAGCTACAATGAGCAGTTCTTC. Its translation: CASSLSSGSYNEQFF.

This chain joins TRBV29-1 and TRBJ2-1; 10 bases are a match to TRBD2. CDR1 and CDR2 from the germline V gene are SQVTM and ANQGSEA. V was clipped by 4 bases and J by 5 bases; unmatched bases: 8. The CDR3 is 15 amino acids. Written as DNA, the CDR3 is TGCAGCGTTGGGGTAGCGGGAGGATACCACAATGAGCAGTTCTTC. Protein: CSVGVAGGYHNEQFF.

This clone was recorded a few times. The chain recombines TRBV2 with TRBJ2-7; no clear D. The V gene's germline CDR1 is SNHLY and CDR2 FYNNEI. The V end was cut by 3 bases, the J end by 3 bases, with 9 bases between. This CDR3 spans 13 amino acids. CDR3 DNA: TGTGCCAGCAGTGACTACTCTCGCTACGAGCAGTACTTC. It translates to CASSDYSRYEQYF.

This rearrangement joins TRBV19 to TRBJ2-1, with 10 positions matching TRBD2. V shed 2 bases, J shed 7 bases, and the junction held 8 bases outside the gene matches. The CDR3 contains 16 residues. Germline values: CDR1 LNHDA, CDR2 SQIVND (reference sequence). The CDR3 reads CASSINPSGSKNEQFF. The CDR3, as DNA: TGTGCCAGTAGTATAAACCCTAGCGGGAGTAAGAATGAGCAGTTCTTC.

The V and J genes are TRBV19 and TRBJ2-5, with 8 nucleotides matching TRBD1. J lost 2 bases, V lost 2 bases, and 7 bases had no gene match. Germline V lookup: CDR1 LNHDA, CDR2 SQIVND (reference sequence). The CDR3 totals 16 residues. The CDR3 loop reads CASSIWVGTGQETQYF. Written as DNA, the CDR3 is TGTGCCAGTAGTATATGGGTCGGGACAGGTCAAGAGACCCAGTACTTC.

CDR3 DNA: TGTGCCAGTAGCCTGACAGGGAAGGGTCAGCCCCAGCATTTT. It is translated as CASSLTGKGQPQHF. This chain uses TRBV19 with TRBJ1-5; 7 bases line up with TRBD1. Germline CDR1 and CDR2: LNHDA and SQIVND (reference sequence). Trimming at V came to 6 bases and at J to 6 bases, leaving 8 bases not matched to a gene. The CDR3 is made up of 14 amino acids.

The chain carries TRBV12-5 and TRBJ2-7; TRBD2 is a possible D gene (5 bases). This CDR3 region has 16 residues. Between the trimmed V and J ends, which lost 0 bases and 4 bases, there was a span of 16 bases. Germline V gene data show CDR1 as LGHNT and CDR2 as FRNRAP. The CDR3 reads CASGLVLKADLYEQYF. The DNA for the CDR3 is TGTGCTAGTGGTTTGGTACTTAAAGCGGACCTTTACGAGCAGTACTTC.

The table lists this clone with a few counts. V gene TRBV19 combines with J gene TRBJ1-1, with D perhaps matching TRBD1 (6 bases). Germline V gene lookup returns CDR1 LNHDA and CDR2 SQIVND (reference sequence). The CDR3 extends over 14 amino acids. V was clipped by 10 bases and J by 2 bases, with 17 bases between them. In nucleotides, the CDR3 is TGTGCCACCCAAGCCGGCAGGGGAAACACTGAAGCTTTCTTT. Translated, it gives CATQAGRGNTEAFF.

This clone was found a few times. The chain links TRBV29-1 to TRBJ2-3, with 10 bases matching TRBD1. The ends lost 6 bases at V and 6 bases at J; junction bases unmatched: 6. The germline V gene encodes CDR1 SQVTM and CDR2 ANQGSEA. The CDR3 runs 13 residues. The CDR3 region has the DNA TGCAGCGTCCCGAAGGGACAGGGGGATACGCAGTATTTT. Encoded protein: CSVPKGQGDTQYF.

The V gene is TRBV25-1, the J gene TRBJ2-2, with D unclear. V was cut by 3 bases and J by 3 bases, with 14 bases left in between. CDR1 is MGHDK and CDR2 is SYGVNS in the germline V gene. The CDR3 has 16 amino acids. CDR3 in DNA: TGTGCCAGCAGTGACCTACGTCGTTCGGACACCGGGGAGCTGTTTTTT. It is translated as CASSDLRRSDTGELFF.